A single sample is the source of the 17 T cell receptor beta chains below, sequenced in a study of beta chain features in type 1 diabetes. Since all of the isolated RNA was reverse transcribed, expressed TCRB transcripts were what got sequenced. Some clones are missing from TCRdb's copy, which holds only in-frame ones; the method was immunoSEQ multiplex PCR. Of about 350,000 clones in the sample, around 20% were seen once. Sequenced: naive CD4+ T cells from blood. These TCRs come from a woman under 30 in good health.

The chain carries TRBV5-1 and TRBJ2-2; 10 positions agree with TRBD1. The CDR3 contains 16 residues. The J segment lost 0 bases and the V segment lost 6 bases, leaving 5 bases of the junction unmatched. Germline CDR1 is SGHRS and CDR2 is YFSETQ. DNA for the CDR3: TGCGCCAGCATCCTTGGGACAGGGGCGAACACCGGGGAGCTGTTTTTT. Translation gives CASILGTGANTGELFF.

The chain uses TRBV9 and TRBJ1-1; no definite D call. CDR3 length: 14 amino acids. V lost 1 base and J 5 bases, leaving 12 bases between the germline ends. In germline, CDR1 is SGDLS, CDR2 YYNGEE. Written as DNA, the CDR3 is TGTGCCAGCAGCGTATTGGTGACCGGGACTGAAGCTTTCTTT. It encodes CASSVLVTGTEAFF.

The chain links TRBV19 to TRBJ2-2, with D tentatively TRBD1 (5 bases). CDR3 size: 17 residues. V was clipped by 3 bases and J by 4 bases, with 18 bases between them. From germline, CDR1 is LNHDA and CDR2 SQIVND (reference sequence). The chain's CDR3 is CASSILRTARGTGELFF. The DNA of the CDR3 is TGTGCCAGTAGTATTTTGAGGACGGCTAGGGGCACCGGGGAGCTGTTTTTT.

This clone was seen more than once but under ten times. The CDR3 DNA sequence: TGTGCCAGCAGCCAAGCTTATGAGTGGAATGAGCAGTTCTTC. As protein: CASSQAYEWNEQFF. This chain links TRBV14 with TRBJ2-1; D not certain. With 1 base removed from V and 7 bases from J, the gap between germline ends came to 11 bases. Germline CDR1 SGHDN, CDR2 FVKESK. The CDR3 is made up of 14 amino acids.

This clone was counted a few times. The rearrangement uses TRBV5-4 and TRBJ2-1; D is perhaps TRBD1 (5 bases). V lost 1 base, J lost 8 bases, and 13 bases lay in between. This CDR3 comprises 14 residues. Germline CDR1 and CDR2: SGHNT and YYREEE (reference sequence). The DNA of the CDR3 is TGTGCCAGCAGCTTGACTGGGGCGAGCGATGAGCAGTTCTTC. Its translation: CASSLTGASDEQFF. The whole variable domain, filled in from reference TRBV5-4 and TRBJ2-1, reads ETGVTQSPTHLIKTRGQQVTLRCSSQSGHNTVSWYQQALGQGPQFIFQYYREEENGRGNFPPRFSGLQFPNYSSELNVNALELDDSALYLCASSLTGASDEQFFGPGTRLTVL.

The rearrangement uses TRBV14 and TRBJ1-2, with TRBD1 identical over 10 bases. Germline CDR1 is SGHDN and CDR2 is FVKESK. With V trimmed by 4 bases and J by 4 bases, 3 bases remained unmatched. CDR3 length: 14 amino acids. CDR3 DNA sequence: TGTGCCAGCAGCCGGGACAGGGGCGGCTATGGCTACACCTTC. As protein: CASSRDRGGYGYTF.

The sample holds a few counts of this clone. This sequence joins TRBV4-1 and TRBJ2-3; no clear D gene. The CDR3 consists of 14 residues. Germline values: CDR1 MGHRA, CDR2 YSYEKL. The V gene lost 5 bases and the J gene lost 2 bases, with 11 bases spanning the gap. CDR3 residues: CASSERRTTDTQYF. The CDR3 DNA is TGCGCCAGCAGCGAGCGAAGAACCACAGATACGCAGTATTTT.

The sample holds a few counts of this clone. The genes are TRBV11-2 and TRBJ2-2; a weak D match, TRBD1 (6 bases). The CDR3 is 15 residues long. Germline lookup yields CDR1 SGHAT and CDR2 FQNNGV. V lost 0 bases, J lost 4 bases, and 9 bases lay in between. DNA of the CDR3: TGTGCCAGCAGCTTAGAATCCAGGGGCACCGGGGAGCTGTTTTTT. Protein: CASSLESRGTGELFF.

This clone has just a few counts. The rearrangement uses TRBV6-5 and TRBJ2-3, with D unresolved. The ends were cut back, 1 base at V and 4 bases at J, with 6 bases in the middle. Looked up from germline, CDR1 is MNHEY and CDR2 is SVGAGI. The CDR3 sequence is 13 residues long. The CDR3 reads CASSYFRSDTQYF. The CDR3 DNA follows: TGTGCCAGCAGTTACTTCAGATCAGATACGCAGTATTTT.

For the CDR3, the DNA is TGTGCCAGCAGCCAACGGGGGGGCGCTTGGACCCAGTACTTC. Translating it yields CASSQRGGAWTQYF. V gene TRBV6-5 combines with J gene TRBJ2-5; 8 nucleotides align to TRBD2. CDR1 is MNHEY, CDR2 SVGAGI, per germline. The V segment lost 6 bases and the J segment 7 bases; nucleotides outside the gene matches: 10. The length of the CDR3 is 14 residues.

This chain links TRBV5-4 with TRBJ2-3, with 11 bases that match TRBD2. V was pared by 4 bases and J by 8 bases, with 9 bases of the junction left unmatched. From germline, CDR1 is SGHNT and CDR2 YYREEE (reference sequence). The CDR3 extends over 15 amino acids. This chain's CDR3 is CASSPGGTSGGTQYF. The CDR3, as DNA: TGTGCCAGCAGCCCCGGGGGGACTAGCGGCGGTACGCAGTATTTT.

The chain combines TRBV19 with TRBJ2-7; D possibly corresponds to TRBD1 (6 bases). The CDR3 is 14 residues long. The germline CDR1 and CDR2 sequences are LNHDA and SQIVND (reference sequence). The V and J ends lost 5 bases and 6 bases respectively, with 17 bases between them. The CDR3 nucleotides read TGTGCCAGTAGTGCTTGGGGGCGACCTATCGAGCAGTACTTC. Amino acid sequence: CASSAWGRPIEQYF.

V and J are TRBV27 and TRBJ1-2; D is uncertain. Looked up from germline, CDR1 is MNHEY and CDR2 is SMNVEV (reference sequence). Trimming cost V 5 bases and J 6 bases, with 10 bases left between them. The CDR3 contains 12 residues. As DNA, the CDR3 is TGTGCCAGCAGTCCATCCGGGGATGGCTACACCTTC. Amino acids: CASSPSGDGYTF.

This clone was detected a few times. The genes are TRBV5-1 and TRBJ2-3; 10 nucleotides line up with TRBD2. Losses at the gene ends were 5 bases for V and 0 bases for J; bases not matched to a gene: 9. CDR1 and CDR2 (germline): SGHRS, YFSETQ. The CDR3 extends over 17 amino acids. CDR3 protein: CASSYLLAGDSTDTQYF. Written as DNA, the CDR3 is TGCGCCAGCAGTTACCTCCTAGCGGGGGACAGCACAGATACGCAGTATTTT.

The V gene is TRBV5-4, the J gene TRBJ2-3; 8 nucleotides match TRBD2. Germline V gives CDR1 SGHNT, CDR2 YYREEE (reference sequence). The trim removed 0 bases at V and 1 base at J, leaving 7 bases unmatched. CDR3 length: 17 amino acids. CDR3 DNA: TGTGCCAGCAGCTTGGGGGGACTAGTTTTTGGCACAGATACGCAGTATTTT. Amino acids: CASSLGGLVFGTDTQYF.

This clone was observed a handful of times. Other nucleotide sequences in the sample specify the same CDR3. The chain combines TRBV29-1 with TRBJ1-1, with 9 bases aligning to TRBD1. Trimming cost V 7 bases and J 1 base; bases outside gene matches: 4. CDR3 size: 13 residues. Germline V gene lookup returns CDR1 SQVTM and CDR2 ANQGSEA. Here the CDR3 reads CSGSGQGNTEAFF. The CDR3 bases are TGCAGCGGATCGGGACAGGGGAACACTGAAGCTTTCTTT.

The V call is TRBV9, the J call TRBJ2-3, with D possibly matching TRBD1 (5 bases). Germline-derived CDR1 and CDR2 are SGDLS and YYNGEE. CDR3 length: 14 amino acids. V was trimmed by 1 base and J by 2 bases, leaving 8 bases between them. CDR3 amino acids: CASSVRQTTDTQYF. CDR3 bases: TGTGCCAGCAGCGTAAGACAGACCACAGATACGCAGTATTTT.